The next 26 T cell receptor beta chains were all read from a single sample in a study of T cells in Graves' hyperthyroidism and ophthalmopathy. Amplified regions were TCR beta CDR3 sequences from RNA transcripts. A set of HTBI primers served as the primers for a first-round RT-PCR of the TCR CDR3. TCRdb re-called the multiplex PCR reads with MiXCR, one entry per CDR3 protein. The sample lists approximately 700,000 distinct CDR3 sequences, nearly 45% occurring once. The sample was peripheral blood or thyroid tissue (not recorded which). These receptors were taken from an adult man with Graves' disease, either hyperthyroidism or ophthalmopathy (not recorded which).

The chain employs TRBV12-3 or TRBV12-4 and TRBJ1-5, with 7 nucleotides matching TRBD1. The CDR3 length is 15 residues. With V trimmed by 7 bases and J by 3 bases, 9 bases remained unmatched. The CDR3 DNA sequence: TGTGCCAGCACTGTCGGGACAGCCCTCAATCAGCCCCAGCATTTT. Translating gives CASTVGTALNQPQHF.

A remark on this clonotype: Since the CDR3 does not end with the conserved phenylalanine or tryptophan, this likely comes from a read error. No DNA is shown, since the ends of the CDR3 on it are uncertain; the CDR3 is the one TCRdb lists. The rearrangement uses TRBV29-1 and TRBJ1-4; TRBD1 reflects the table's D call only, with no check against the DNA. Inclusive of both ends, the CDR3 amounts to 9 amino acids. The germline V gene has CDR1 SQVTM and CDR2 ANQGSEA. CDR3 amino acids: CSVIGGLLG.

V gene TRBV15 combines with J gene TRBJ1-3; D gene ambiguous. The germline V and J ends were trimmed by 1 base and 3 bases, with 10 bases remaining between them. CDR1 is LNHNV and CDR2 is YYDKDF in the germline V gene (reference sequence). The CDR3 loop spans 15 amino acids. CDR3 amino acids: CATSRVRGGGNTIYF. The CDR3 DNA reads TGTGCCACCAGCAGAGTGCGGGGAGGTGGAAACACCATATATTTT.

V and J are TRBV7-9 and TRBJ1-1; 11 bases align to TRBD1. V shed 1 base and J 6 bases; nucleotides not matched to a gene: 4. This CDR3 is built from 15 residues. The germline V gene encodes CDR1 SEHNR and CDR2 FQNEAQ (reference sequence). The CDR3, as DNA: TGTGCCAGCAGCTTAGGCGGGACAGGGGGTGCTGAAGCTTTCTTT. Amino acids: CASSLGGTGGAEAFF.

The DNA of the CDR3 is TGCGCCAGCAGAGACGGGACAGGGGCAGGGGAGCAGTACTTC. Translation gives CASRDGTGAGEQYF. The chain joins TRBV5-1 to TRBJ2-7; 10 nucleotides match TRBD1. CDR1 is SGHRS and CDR2 is YFSETQ in the germline V gene. The V gene end was trimmed by 5 bases and the J gene end by 7 bases; junction bases not matched to a gene: 9. CDR3 length: 14 amino acids.

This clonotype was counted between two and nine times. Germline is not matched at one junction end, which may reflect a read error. Written as DNA, the CDR3 is TGTGCCAGCAGCAACAGGGGGCGAGGCACTGAAGCTTTCTTT. Amino acid sequence: CASSNRGRGTEAFF. The V gene is TRBV5-1, the J gene TRBJ1-1; 9 bases are a match to TRBD1. The CDR3 consists of 14 residues. Germline V gene sequence: CDR1 SGHRS, CDR2 YFSETQ.

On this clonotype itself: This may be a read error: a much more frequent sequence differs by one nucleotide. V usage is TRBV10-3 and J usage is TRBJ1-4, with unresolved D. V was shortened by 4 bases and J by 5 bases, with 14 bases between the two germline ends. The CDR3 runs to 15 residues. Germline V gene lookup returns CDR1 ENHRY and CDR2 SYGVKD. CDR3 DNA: TGTGCCATCAGTGCGTCGTACAGTCGAAATGAAAAACTGTTTTTT. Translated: CAISASYSRNEKLFF.

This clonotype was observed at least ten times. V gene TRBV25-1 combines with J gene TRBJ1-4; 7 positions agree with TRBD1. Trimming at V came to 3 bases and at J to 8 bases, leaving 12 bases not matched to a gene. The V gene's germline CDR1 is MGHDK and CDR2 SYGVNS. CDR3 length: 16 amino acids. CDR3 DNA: TGTGCCAGCAGTGATCGAGCCAGGGGGGTAGGGGAAAAACTGTTTTTT. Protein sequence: CASSDRARGVGEKLFF.

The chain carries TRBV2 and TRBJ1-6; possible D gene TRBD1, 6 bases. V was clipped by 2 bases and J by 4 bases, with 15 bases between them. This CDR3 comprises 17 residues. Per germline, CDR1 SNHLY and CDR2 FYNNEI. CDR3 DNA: TGTGCCAGCAGTGAACTGGCGCGGGGGCCGTATAATTCACCCCTCCACTTT. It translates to CASSELARGPYNSPLHF.

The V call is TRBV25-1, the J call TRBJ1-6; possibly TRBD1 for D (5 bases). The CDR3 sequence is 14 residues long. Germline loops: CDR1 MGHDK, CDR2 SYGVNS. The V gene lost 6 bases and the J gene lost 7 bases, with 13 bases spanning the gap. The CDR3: CASREQEGNSPLHF. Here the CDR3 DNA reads TGTGCCAGCAGGGAACAGGAGGGGAATTCACCCCTCCACTTT.

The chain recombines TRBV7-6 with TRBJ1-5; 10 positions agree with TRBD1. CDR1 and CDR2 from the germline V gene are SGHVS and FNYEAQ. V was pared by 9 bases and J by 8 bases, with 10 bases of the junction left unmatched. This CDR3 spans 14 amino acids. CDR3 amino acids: CASSGTGEAKPQHF. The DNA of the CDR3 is TGTGCCAGTAGCGGGACAGGGGAGGCTAAGCCCCAGCATTTT.

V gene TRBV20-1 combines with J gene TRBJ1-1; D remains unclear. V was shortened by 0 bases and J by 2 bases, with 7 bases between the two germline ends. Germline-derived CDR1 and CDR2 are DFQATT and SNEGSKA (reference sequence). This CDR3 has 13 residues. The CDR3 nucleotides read TGCAGTGCTAGAGATGAGAGAAACACTGAAGCTTTCTTT. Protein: CSARDERNTEAFF.

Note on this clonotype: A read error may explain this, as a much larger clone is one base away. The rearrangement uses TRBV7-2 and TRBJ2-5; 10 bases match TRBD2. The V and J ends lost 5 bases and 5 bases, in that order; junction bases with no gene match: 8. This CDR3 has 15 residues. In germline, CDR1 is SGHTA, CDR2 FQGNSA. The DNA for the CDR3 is TGTGCCAGCAGCATGAGCGGGGGGGCCGTGGAGACCCAGTACTTC. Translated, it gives CASSMSGGAVETQYF. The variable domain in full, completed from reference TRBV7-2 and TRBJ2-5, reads GAGVSQSPSNKVTEKGKDVELRCDPISGHTALYWYRQSLGQGLEFLIYFQGNSAPDKSGLPSDRFSAERTGGSVSTLTIQRTQQEDSAVYLCASSMSGGAVETQYFGPGTRLLVL.

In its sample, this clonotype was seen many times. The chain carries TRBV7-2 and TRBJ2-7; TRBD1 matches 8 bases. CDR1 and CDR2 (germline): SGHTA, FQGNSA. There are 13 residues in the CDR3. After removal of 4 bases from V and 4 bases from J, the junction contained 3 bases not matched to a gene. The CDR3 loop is CASSWTGPYEQYF. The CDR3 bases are TGTGCCAGCAGCTGGACAGGGCCTTACGAGCAGTACTTC.

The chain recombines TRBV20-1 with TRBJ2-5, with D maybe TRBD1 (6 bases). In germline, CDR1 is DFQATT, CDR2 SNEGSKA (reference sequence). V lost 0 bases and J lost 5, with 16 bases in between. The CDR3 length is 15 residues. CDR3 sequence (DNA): TGCAGTGCTAGAGATCTGCAGGGGAGTCTCGAGACCCAGTACTTC. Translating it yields CSARDLQGSLETQYF.

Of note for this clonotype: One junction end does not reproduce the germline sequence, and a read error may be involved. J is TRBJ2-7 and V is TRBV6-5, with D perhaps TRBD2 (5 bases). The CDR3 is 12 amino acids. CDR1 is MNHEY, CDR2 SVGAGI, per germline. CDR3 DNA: TGTGCCCGCAGTTTTGCGGGCCACGAGCAGTACTTC. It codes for CARSFAGHEQYF.

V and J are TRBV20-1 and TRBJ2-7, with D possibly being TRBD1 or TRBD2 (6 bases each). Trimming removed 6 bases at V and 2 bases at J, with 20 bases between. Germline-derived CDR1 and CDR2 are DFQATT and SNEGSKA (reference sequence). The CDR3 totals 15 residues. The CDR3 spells CSARGGNVGTYEQYF. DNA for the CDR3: TGCAGTGCCAGGGGCGGGAACGTGGGAACCTACGAGCAGTACTTC.

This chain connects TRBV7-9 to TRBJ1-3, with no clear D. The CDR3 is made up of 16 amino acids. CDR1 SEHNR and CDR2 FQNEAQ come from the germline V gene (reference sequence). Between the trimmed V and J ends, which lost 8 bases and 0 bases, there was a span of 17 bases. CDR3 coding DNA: TGTGCCAGCTCACCTCGCGGGCGGAACTCTGGAAACACCATATATTTT. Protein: CASSPRGRNSGNTIYF.

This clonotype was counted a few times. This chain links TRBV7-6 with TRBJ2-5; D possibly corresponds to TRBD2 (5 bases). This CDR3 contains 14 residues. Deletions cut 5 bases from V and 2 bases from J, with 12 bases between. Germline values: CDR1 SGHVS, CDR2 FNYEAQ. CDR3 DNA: TGTGCCAGCAGCCCGTGGGGAGAACAAGAGACCCAGTACTTC. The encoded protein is CASSPWGEQETQYF. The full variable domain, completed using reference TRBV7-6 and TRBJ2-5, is GAGVSQSPRYKVTKRGQDVALRCDPISGHVSLYWYRQALGQGPEFLTYFNYEAQQDKSGLPNDRFSAERPEGSISTLTIQRTEQRDSAMYRCASSPWGEQETQYFGPGTRLLVL.

In DNA form, the CDR3 reads TGTGCCAGCAGTTACCCCCTAGCGGGGCGTTCCTACGAGCAGTACTTC. Its protein product is CASSYPLAGRSYEQYF. V and J are TRBV6-5 and TRBJ2-7, with TRBD2 identical over 9 bases. The CDR3 is 16 amino acids. CDR1 and CDR2 from the germline V gene are MNHEY and SVGAGI. V lost 2 bases and J lost 1; bases outside the gene matches: 6.

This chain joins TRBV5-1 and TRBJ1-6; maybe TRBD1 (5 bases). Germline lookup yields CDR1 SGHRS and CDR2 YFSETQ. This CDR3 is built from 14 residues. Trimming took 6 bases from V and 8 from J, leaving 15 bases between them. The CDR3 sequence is CASNDGTQDSPLHF. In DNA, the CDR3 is TGCGCCAGCAATGACGGGACTCAGGATTCACCCCTCCACTTT.

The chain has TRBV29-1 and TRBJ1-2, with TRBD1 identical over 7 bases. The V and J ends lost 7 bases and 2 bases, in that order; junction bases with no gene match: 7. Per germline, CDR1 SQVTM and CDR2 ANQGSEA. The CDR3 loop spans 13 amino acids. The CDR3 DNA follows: TGCAGCGGGACAATGACAGGGAACTATGGCTACACCTTC. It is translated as CSGTMTGNYGYTF.

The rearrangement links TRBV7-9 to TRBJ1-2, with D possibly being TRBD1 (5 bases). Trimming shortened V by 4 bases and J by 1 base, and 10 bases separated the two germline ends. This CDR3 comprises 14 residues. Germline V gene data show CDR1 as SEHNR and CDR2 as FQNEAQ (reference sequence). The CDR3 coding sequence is TGTGCCAGCAGCTCGCTCAGGGATAACTATGGCTACACCTTC. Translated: CASSSLRDNYGYTF.

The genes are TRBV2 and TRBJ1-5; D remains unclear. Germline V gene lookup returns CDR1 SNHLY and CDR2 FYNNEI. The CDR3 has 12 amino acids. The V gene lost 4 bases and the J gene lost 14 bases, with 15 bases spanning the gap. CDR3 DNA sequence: TGTGCCAGCAGTGGGGGTATCCACTACGAGCATTTT. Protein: CASSGGIHYEHF.

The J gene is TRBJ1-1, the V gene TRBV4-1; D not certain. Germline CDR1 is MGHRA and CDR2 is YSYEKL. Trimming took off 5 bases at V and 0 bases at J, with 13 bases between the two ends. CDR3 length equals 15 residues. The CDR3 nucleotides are TGCGCCAGCAGCGGAAACTTCCTAGTGAACACTGAAGCTTTCTTT. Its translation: CASSGNFLVNTEAFF.

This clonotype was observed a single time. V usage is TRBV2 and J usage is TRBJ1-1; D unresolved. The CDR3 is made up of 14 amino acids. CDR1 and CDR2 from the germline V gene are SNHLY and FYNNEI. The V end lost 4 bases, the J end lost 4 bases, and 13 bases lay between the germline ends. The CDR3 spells CASSASGYGTEAFF. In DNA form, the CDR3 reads TGTGCCAGCAGTGCGTCCGGGTATGGCACTGAAGCTTTCTTT.